These T cell receptor beta chains were read from a single sample in a study of metastatic and nonmetastatic thyroid tumors. TCRdb reanalyzed the PCR reads with MiXCR. The repertoire holds over 5,500 clones, with about 35% as singletons. The sample comprised adjacent normal tissue. These receptors were obtained from a female donor with papillary thyroid cancer or a benign thyroid nodule (not recorded which). Some clones in this sample may be carry-over from other donors' samples. The CDR3 runs from the conserved cysteine through the conserved F or W. The D gene is left open where the match is weak. Clone size, where shown, is once, few, many, or a class for clones that have expanded.

d_gene: .
abundance: .
j_gene: TRBJ2-7
v_gene: TRBV6-1
CDR3aa: CASSVDSFYEQYF
CDR3nt: TGTGCCAGCAGTGTGGACAGCTTCTACGAGCAGTACTTC

d_gene: .
abundance: .
j_gene: TRBJ2-2
v_gene: TRBV28
CDR3aa: CASSYSPELFF
CDR3nt: TGTGCCAGCAGTTATAGTCCGGAGCTGTTTTTT

d_gene: .
abundance: .
j_gene: TRBJ2-3
v_gene: TRBV27
CDR3aa: CASRTGAVDTQYF
CDR3nt: TGTGCCAGCAGAACAGGAGCGGTAGATACGCAGTATTTT

d_gene: TRBD1
abundance: .
j_gene: TRBJ1-2
v_gene: TRBV18
CDR3aa: CASSGQANYGYTF
CDR3nt: TGTGCCAGCTCAGGACAGGCCAACTATGGCTACACCTTC

d_gene: .
abundance: .
j_gene: TRBJ2-4
v_gene: TRBV20-1
CDR3aa: CSARSNGAKNIQYF
CDR3nt: TGCAGTGCCAGGAGTAACGGGGCCAAAAACATTCAGTACTTC

d_gene: .
abundance: .
j_gene: TRBJ2-7
v_gene: TRBV19
CDR3aa: CASSNSYEQYF
CDR3nt: TGTGCCAGTAGTAACTCCTACGAGCAGTACTTC

d_gene: .
abundance: few
j_gene: TRBJ2-1
v_gene: TRBV13
CDR3aa: CASSDPGEGSYNEQFF
CDR3nt: TGTGCCAGCAGCGACCCAGGGGAAGGCTCCTACAATGAGCAGTTCTTC

d_gene: TRBD2
abundance: .
j_gene: TRBJ2-2
v_gene: TRBV2
CDR3aa: CASRGLAGVPGELFF
CDR3nt: TGTGCCAGCAGAGGACTAGCGGGAGTTCCCGGGGAGCTGTTTTTT

d_gene: .
abundance: few
j_gene: TRBJ2-2
v_gene: TRBV6-1
CDR3aa: CASTGGGGTGELFF
CDR3nt: TGTGCCAGTACAGGGGGGGGAGGGACCGGGGAGCTGTTTTTT

d_gene: .
abundance: few
j_gene: TRBJ1-5
v_gene: TRBV20-1
CDR3aa: CSARVLDRGSDQPQHF
CDR3nt: TGCAGTGCTAGAGTCCTTGACCGGGGTTCGGATCAGCCCCAGCATTTT

d_gene: TRBD1
abundance: .
j_gene: TRBJ1-3
v_gene: TRBV6-5
CDR3aa: CASSLSGQGGLTGNTIYF
CDR3nt: TGTGCCAGCAGCCTCTCTGGACAGGGCGGATTAACTGGAAACACCATATATTTT

d_gene: .
abundance: few
j_gene: TRBJ2-6
v_gene: TRBV27
CDR3aa: CASSSLRWSYGANVLTF
CDR3nt: TGTGCCAGCAGTTCCCTCCGCTGGAGCTATGGGGCCAACGTCCTGACTTTT

d_gene: .
abundance: .
j_gene: TRBJ2-7
v_gene: TRBV7-8
CDR3aa: CASSLVWDRREQYF
CDR3nt: TGTGCCAGCAGCTTAGTTTGGGATCGGCGGGAGCAGTACTTC

d_gene: .
abundance: few
j_gene: TRBJ1-6
v_gene: TRBV15
CDR3aa: CATSSRAAGISPLHF
CDR3nt: TGTGCCACCAGCAGCAGGGCAGCTGGGATTTCACCCCTCCACTTT

d_gene: TRBD2
abundance: .
j_gene: TRBJ2-3
v_gene: TRBV7-2
CDR3aa: CASSKLAGSDTQYF
CDR3nt: TGTGCCAGCAGCAAACTAGCGGGTTCAGATACGCAGTATTTT

d_gene: TRBD2
abundance: few
j_gene: TRBJ2-3
v_gene: TRBV27
CDR3aa: CASSPRDPGGGDTQYF
CDR3nt: TGTGCCAGCAGTCCGCGGGACCCGGGAGGGGGAGATACGCAGTATTTT

d_gene: .
abundance: .
j_gene: TRBJ2-1
v_gene: TRBV19
CDR3aa: CASSIGGAALWNDQFF
CDR3nt: TGTGCCAGTAGTATAGGAGGGGCGGCCCTCTGGAATGATCAGTTCTTC

d_gene: TRBD1
abundance: few
j_gene: TRBJ1-6
v_gene: TRBV6-1
CDR3aa: CASSTGTGDSSPLHF
CDR3nt: TGTGCCAGCAGTACAGGGACAGGGGATTCGTCACCCCTCCACTTT

d_gene: TRBD2
abundance: .
j_gene: TRBJ2-7
v_gene: TRBV20-1
CDR3aa: CSARDPGLGYEQYF
CDR3nt: TGCAGTGCTAGAGATCCGGGACTAGGGTACGAGCAGTACTTC

d_gene: .
abundance: .
j_gene: TRBJ1-6
v_gene: TRBV27
CDR3aa: CASSRGVGKSPLHF
CDR3nt: TGTGCCAGCAGTAGAGGGGTGGGAAAGTCACCACTCCACTTT

d_gene: TRBD2
abundance: .
j_gene: TRBJ2-1
v_gene: TRBV20-1
CDR3aa: CRASGAAAFEQFF
CDR3nt: TGCAGGGCGAGCGGGGCGGCTGCCTTTGAGCAGTTCTTC

d_gene: .
abundance: .
j_gene: TRBJ1-2
v_gene: TRBV20-1
CDR3aa: CSARDSTTDDQNYGYTF
CDR3nt: TGCAGTGCTAGAGATTCTACCACCGACGACCAAAACTATGGCTACACCTTC

d_gene: .
abundance: .
j_gene: TRBJ2-7
v_gene: TRBV7-8
CDR3aa: CASSLGFQATYEQYF
CDR3nt: TGTGCCAGCAGCTTAGGCTTCCAGGCCACCTACGAGCAGTACTTC

d_gene: .
abundance: .
j_gene: TRBJ1-2
v_gene: TRBV6-2/TRBV6-3
CDR3aa: CASSYTPGRGYTF
CDR3nt: TGTGCCAGCAGTTACACGCCAGGGAGGGGCTACACCTTC

d_gene: .
abundance: few
j_gene: TRBJ1-2
v_gene: TRBV27
CDR3aa: CASSLGAERGDGYTF
CDR3nt: TGTGCCAGCAGTTTAGGGGCCGAAAGGGGAGACGGCTACACCTTC